Reported below is one T cell receptor beta chain. In the original analysis: The assay estimated nucleated cells by amplifying reference gene primers. The table came from immunoSEQ multiplex PCR; TCRdb's copy has only in-frame clones and leaves some out. The DNA was the basis for D and trimming; V, J and clone size are from that table. The data hold roughly 150,000 clones, with about 90% observed a single time. The sample comes from a study of blood T cell repertoires in COVID-19. On the study more broadly: Material from acute and convalescent COVID-19 was sourced from the United States, Italy and Spain.

Trimming took off 0 bases at V and 4 bases at J, with 13 bases between the two ends. The CDR3 spans 15 residues. Germline V gene sequence: CDR1 SGDLS, CDR2 YYNGEE. The sequenced material came from peripheral blood. The gene calls are TRBV9 and TRBJ2-5, with D perhaps matching TRBD2 (5 bases). The receptor's source is a woman of 80 years or more with acute or convalescent COVID-19. In DNA form, the CDR3 reads TGTGCCAGCAGCGTAGTCTCGGGGAAGGGAGAGACCCAGTACTTC. Translated, it gives CASSVVSGKGETQYF.